This T cell receptor beta chain stems from a study of shared clonotypes between healthy human individuals. Data came from immunoSEQ multiplex PCR; TCRdb stores just in-frame clones and leaves some out. The sample records around 2.1 million clones, about 93% being singletons. It was CD45RO-negative cells, positively selected for CCR7, that made up naive CD8 cells, with terminally differentiated effector memory CD45RA+ cells excluded. Sequenced: naive CD8+ T cells from PBMCs. This TCR was sampled from a man between 18 and 35 years old in good health. Some clones in this sample may be carry-over from other donors' samples.

The CDR3 loop reads CASSDDRDATNEKLFF. The CDR3 bases are TGTGCCAGCAGCGACGACAGAGATGCAACTAATGAAAAACTGTTTTTT. The chain uses TRBV7-9 and TRBJ1-4, with D tentatively TRBD1 (5 bases). V dropped 5 bases and J dropped 0 bases, with 13 bases sitting between them. CDR3 size: 16 residues. Germline-derived CDR1 and CDR2 are SEHNR and FQNEAQ (reference sequence).